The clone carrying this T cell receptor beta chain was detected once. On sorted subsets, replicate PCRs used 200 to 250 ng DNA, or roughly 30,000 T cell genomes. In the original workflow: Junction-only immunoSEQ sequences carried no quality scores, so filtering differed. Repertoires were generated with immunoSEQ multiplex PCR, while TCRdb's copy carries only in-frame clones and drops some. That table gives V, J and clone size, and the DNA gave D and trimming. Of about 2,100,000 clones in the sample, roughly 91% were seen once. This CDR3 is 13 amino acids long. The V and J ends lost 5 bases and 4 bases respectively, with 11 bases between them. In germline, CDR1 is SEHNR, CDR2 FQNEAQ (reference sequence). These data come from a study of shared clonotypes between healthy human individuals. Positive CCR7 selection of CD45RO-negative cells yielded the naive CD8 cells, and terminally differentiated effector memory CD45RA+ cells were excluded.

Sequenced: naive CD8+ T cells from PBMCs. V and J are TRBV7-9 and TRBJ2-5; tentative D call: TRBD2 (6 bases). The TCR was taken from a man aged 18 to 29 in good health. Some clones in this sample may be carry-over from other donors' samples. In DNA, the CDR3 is TGTGCCAGCAGCCTTAGCGGATCAGAGACCCAGTACTTC. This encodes CASSLSGSETQYF.